The source of this T cell receptor beta chain is a study of monozygotic twins with inflammatory bowel disease (dated by TCRdb to about 2019). About the study as a whole: The full study comprised 28 monozygotic twin pairs: nine German pairs (four IBD-concordant, five IBD-discordant) and 19 IBD-discordant Danish pairs. Each individual had, on average, about 151 000 unique TCRalpha sequences and 181 000 unique TCRbeta sequences available for analysis. The search for disease-associated traits relied mainly on comparing IBD patients with their genetically identical healthy co-twins within discordant pairs.

The CDR3 numbers 13 residues from cysteine through phenylalanine. No DNA sequence is on record. CDR1 and CDR2, per the germline V gene, are KGHSH and LQKENI. From each donor, an approximately 2.4 ml peripheral blood sample was collected into PAXgene tubes and kept at -80 degrees C. Total RNA was isolated from whole blood with the PAXgene blood miRNA kit on an automated QIAcube, without T cell sorting. Peripheral blood from monozygotic twin pairs, either concordant or discordant for inflammatory bowel disease, underwent deep TCRalpha and TCRbeta repertoire profiling that used unique molecular barcoding. For every twin pair, smoking habits were documented, and each individual was categorised as a current, former or never smoker. General findings and caveats noted by the study authors: The analysis was unable to tell apart different T cell subtypes. A decrease in TCRbeta repertoire diversity, as measured by inverse Simpson index, was observed in IBD patients compared with their healthy co-twins. The results gave no support for a single strong signal or clonotype linked to IBD. Compared with healthy twins, IBD patients shared fewer clonotypes with other individuals, and the difference was most pronounced in patients with signs of disease activity. Background noise and inter-individual variability may have been introduced into the repertoires by the differing immunosuppressive treatments among patients. Repertoire similarity did not differ between concordant and discordant twins, possibly due to limited statistical power.

The library came from 5' RACE. Each TCR library was prepared from roughly 3.5 ug of total RNA. For each sample, cDNA synthesis was carried out in eight separate reactions using SMARTScribe reverse transcriptase. Unique molecular identifiers containing a 6-nucleotide sample barcode were introduced through template switching during cDNA synthesis. TCRalpha and TCRbeta cDNA was amplified in two nested PCRs of about 17 and 10 cycles, and bead purification was carried out after each PCR. Before amplification, the cDNA was treated with uracil DNA-glycosylase and purified using the QIAquick PCR purification kit. In the second PCR, Illumina TruSeq-compatible adapters and sample-specific barcodes were added. Library quality and concentration were assessed using TapeStation and Qubit, and approximately 5 ng of each library was pooled. Sequencing of pooled libraries was carried out on an Illumina HiSeq2500 single-index Rapid Run using 2 x 100 bp reads and custom sequencing primers. The original pipeline was this. MiGEC version 1.2.6 was used for UMI-based consensus assembly to correct PCR and sequencing errors. MiXCR version 2.1.1 was used for V(D)J alignment, clonotype assembly and CDR3 extraction. Normalisation of gene usage, clonotype sharing and MAIT/NKT TCR abundance was achieved by analysing the top 1000, 10 000 and 20 000 clonotypes per sample. After downsampling to 27 000 UMIs, diversity was calculated as the inverse Simpson index using the vegan R package. Statistical testing used paired Mann-Whitney U tests on the discordant twin pairs and applied Benjamini-Hochberg correction for multiple testing. TCRdb reprocessed the reads into one record per CDR3 protein sequence, lacking DNA. TCRdb's processing, not the authors' own work, is the source of the V and J calls. This sample's listing comprises approximately 330,000 distinct CDR3 sequences. Approximately 2% of the sample lies in the top ten.

Regarding this clonotype: Its antigen remains undetermined.

Material for sequencing was blood. The sequence derives from a human donor with ulcerative colitis or Crohn's disease, or a healthy co-twin of an affected twin (not recorded which). The sequence links TRBV18 to TRBJ2-7; TCRdb reports TRBD1, a call that lacks DNA to check it against. CDR3 reads: CASSLLQGDEQYF.